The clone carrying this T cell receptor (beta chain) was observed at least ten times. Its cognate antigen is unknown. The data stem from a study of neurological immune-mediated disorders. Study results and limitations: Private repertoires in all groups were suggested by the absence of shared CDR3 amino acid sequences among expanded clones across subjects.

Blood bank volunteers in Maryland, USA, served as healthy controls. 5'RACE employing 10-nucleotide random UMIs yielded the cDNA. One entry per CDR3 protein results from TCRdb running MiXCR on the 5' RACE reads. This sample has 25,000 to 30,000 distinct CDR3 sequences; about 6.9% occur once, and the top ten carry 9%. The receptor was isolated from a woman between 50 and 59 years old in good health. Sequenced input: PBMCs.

The CDR3 DNA is TGCAGTGCTACTGGGACTAGCAATCTCGACGAGCAGTACTTC. It translates to CSATGTSNLDEQYF. The chain combines TRBV20-1 with TRBJ2-7; 9 nucleotides line up with TRBD2. Germline assignment: CDR1 DFQATT and CDR2 SNEGSKA (reference sequence). This CDR3 region has 14 residues. V lost 4 bases to trimming and J lost 5 bases; unmatched junction nucleotides: 9.